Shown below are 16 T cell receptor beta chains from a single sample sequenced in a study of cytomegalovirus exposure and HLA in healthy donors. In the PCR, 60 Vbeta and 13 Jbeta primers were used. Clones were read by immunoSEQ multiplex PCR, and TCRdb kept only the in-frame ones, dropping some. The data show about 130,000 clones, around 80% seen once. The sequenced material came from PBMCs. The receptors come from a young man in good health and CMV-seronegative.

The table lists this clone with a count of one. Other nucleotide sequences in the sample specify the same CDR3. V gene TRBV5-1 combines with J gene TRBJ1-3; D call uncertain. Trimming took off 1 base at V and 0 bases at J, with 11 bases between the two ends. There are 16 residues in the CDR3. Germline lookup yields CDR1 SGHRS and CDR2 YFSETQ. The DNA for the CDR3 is TGCGCCAGCAGCTTGAACCCCGGGAGCTCTGGAAACACCATATATTTT. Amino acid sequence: CASSLNPGSSGNTIYF. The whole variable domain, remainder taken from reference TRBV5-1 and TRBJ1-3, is KAGVTQTPRYLIKTRGQQVTLSCSPISGHRSVSWYQQTPGQGLQFLFEYFSETQRNKGNFPGRFSGRQFSNSRSEMNVSTLELGDSALYLCASSLNPGSSGNTIYFGEGSWLTVV.

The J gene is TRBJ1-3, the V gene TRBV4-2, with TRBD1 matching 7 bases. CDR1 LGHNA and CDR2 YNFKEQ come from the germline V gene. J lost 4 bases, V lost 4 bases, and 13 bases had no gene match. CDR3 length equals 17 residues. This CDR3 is CASSPRGNRASGNTIYF. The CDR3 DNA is TGTGCCAGCAGCCCCAGGGGGAACAGGGCATCGGGAAACACCATATATTTT.

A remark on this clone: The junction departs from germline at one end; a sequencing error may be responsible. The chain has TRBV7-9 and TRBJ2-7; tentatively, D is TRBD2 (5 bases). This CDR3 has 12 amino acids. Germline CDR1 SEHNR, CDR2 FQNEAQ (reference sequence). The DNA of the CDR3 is TGTTCCAGCAGTTTTACGGGGTTCGAGCAGTACTTC. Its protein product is CSSSFTGFEQYF.

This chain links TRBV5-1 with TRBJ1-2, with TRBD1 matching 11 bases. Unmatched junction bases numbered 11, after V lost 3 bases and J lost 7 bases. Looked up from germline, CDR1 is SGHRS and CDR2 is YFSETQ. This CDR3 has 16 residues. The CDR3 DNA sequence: TGCGCCAGCAGCTCTACGAGGACAGGGGGCTCCAGTGGCTACACCTTC. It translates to CASSSTRTGGSSGYTF.

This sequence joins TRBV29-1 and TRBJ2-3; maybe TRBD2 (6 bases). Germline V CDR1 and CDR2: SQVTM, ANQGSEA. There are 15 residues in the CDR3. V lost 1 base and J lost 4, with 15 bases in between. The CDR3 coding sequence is TGCAGCGTTGAAGGGTTTGGGGGGAGGCCAGATACGCAGTATTTT. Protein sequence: CSVEGFGGRPDTQYF.

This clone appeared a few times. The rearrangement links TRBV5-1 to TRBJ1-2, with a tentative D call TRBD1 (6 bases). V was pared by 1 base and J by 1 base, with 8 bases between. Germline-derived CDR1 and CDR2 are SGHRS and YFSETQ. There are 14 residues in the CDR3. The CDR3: CASSLSGDNYGYTF. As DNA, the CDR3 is TGCGCCAGCAGCTTGTCAGGGGATAACTATGGCTACACCTTC.

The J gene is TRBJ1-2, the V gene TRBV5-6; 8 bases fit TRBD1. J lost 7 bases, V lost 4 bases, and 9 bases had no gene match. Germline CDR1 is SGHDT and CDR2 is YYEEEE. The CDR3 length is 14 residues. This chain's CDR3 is CASSLQGDQVGYTF. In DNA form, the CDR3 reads TGTGCCAGCAGCCTACAGGGGGACCAGGTTGGCTACACCTTC.

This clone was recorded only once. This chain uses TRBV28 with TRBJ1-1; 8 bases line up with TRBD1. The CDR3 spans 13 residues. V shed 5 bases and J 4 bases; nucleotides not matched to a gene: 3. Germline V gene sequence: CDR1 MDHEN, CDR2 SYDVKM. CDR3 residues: CASSRTGFTEAFF. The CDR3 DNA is TGTGCCAGCAGTCGGACAGGGTTCACTGAAGCTTTCTTT.

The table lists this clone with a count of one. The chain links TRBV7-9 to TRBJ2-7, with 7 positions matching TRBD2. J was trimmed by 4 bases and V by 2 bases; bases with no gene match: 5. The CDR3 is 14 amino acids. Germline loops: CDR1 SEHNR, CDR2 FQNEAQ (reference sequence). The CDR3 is CASSLSGTIYEQYF. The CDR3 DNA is TGTGCCAGCAGCTTAAGCGGGACCATTTACGAGCAGTACTTC.

CDR3 nucleotide sequence: TGCAGCGTTGATCGCGGGAACACTGAAGCTTTCTTT. This translates into CSVDRGNTEAFF. The chain links TRBV29-1 to TRBJ1-1; no reliable D call. Germline loops: CDR1 SQVTM, CDR2 ANQGSEA. The CDR3 covers 12 residues. With 3 bases removed from V and 1 base from J, the gap between germline ends came to 6 bases. Together with reference TRBV29-1 and TRBJ1-1, the CDR3 gives the full variable domain: SAVISQKPSRDICQRGTSLTIQCQVDSQVTMMFWYRQQPGQSLTLIATANQGSEATYESGFVIDKFPISRPNLTFSTLTVSNMSPEDSSIYLCSVDRGNTEAFFGQGTRLTVV.

The CDR3 bases are TGTGCCAGCAGTGAAGGTCAGCGGGAGCAGTACTTC. Translating it yields CASSEGQREQYF. This chain links TRBV2 with TRBJ2-5; 8 nucleotides agree with TRBD2. The CDR3 totals 12 residues. The J segment lost 11 bases and the V segment lost 1 base, leaving 3 bases of the junction unmatched. Germline lookup yields CDR1 SNHLY and CDR2 FYNNEI.

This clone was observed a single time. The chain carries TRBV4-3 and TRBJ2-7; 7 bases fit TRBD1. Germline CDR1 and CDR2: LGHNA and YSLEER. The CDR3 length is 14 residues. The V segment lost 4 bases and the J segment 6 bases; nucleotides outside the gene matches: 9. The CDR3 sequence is CASSRSGTATEQYF. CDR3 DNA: TGCGCCAGCAGCCGGTCCGGGACAGCAACCGAGCAGTACTTC.

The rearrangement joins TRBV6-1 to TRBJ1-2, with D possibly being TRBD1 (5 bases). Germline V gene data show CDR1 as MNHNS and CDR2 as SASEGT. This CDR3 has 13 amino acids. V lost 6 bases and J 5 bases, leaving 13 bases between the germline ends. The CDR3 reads CASRTGGRYGYTF. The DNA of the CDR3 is TGTGCCAGCAGGACCGGGGGACGGTATGGCTACACCTTC.

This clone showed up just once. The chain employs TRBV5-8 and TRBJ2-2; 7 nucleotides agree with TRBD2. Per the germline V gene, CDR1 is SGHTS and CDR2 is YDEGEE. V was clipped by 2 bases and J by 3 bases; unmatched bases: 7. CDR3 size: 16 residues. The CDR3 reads CASSLYMLADTGELFF. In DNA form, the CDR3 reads TGTGCCAGCAGCTTATACATGCTAGCGGACACCGGGGAGCTGTTTTTT.

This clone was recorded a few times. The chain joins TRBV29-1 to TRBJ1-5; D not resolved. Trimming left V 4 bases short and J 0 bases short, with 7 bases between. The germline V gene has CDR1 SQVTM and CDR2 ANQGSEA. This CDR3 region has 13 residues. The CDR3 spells CSVAEYSNQPQHF. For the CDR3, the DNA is TGCAGCGTTGCAGAGTATAGCAATCAGCCCCAGCATTTT.

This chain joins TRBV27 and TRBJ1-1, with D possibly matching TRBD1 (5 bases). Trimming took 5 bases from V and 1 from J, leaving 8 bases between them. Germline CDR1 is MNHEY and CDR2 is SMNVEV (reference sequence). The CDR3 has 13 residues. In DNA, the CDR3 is TGTGCCAGCAGTCTTACAGGGAACACTGAAGCTTTCTTT. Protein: CASSLTGNTEAFF.